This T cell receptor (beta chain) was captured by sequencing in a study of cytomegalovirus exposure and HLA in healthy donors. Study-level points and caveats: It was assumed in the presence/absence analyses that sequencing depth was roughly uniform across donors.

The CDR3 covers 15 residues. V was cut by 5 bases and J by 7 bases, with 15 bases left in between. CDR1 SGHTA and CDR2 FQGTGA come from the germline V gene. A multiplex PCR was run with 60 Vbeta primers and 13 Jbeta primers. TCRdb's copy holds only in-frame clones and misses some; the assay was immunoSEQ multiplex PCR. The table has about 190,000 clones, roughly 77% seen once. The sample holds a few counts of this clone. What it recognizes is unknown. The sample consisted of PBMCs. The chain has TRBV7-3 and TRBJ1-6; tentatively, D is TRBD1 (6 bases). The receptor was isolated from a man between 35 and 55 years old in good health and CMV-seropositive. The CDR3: CASSRGDGQNSPLHF. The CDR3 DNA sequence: TGTGCCAGCAGCCGAGGGGACGGACAGAATTCACCCCTCCACTTT.